Listed below are T cell receptor beta chains from one sample, sequenced in a study of T cell responses to AZD1222 COVID-19 vaccine. Clones were read by immunoSEQ multiplex PCR, and TCRdb kept only the in-frame ones, dropping some. The repertoire holds tens of thousands of clones, with approximately 92% as singletons. The sample here was peripheral blood, taken 28 days after the second AZD1222 dose. Receptors were obtained from an adult who received the AZD1222 COVID-19 vaccine. Both conserved end residues are part of each CDR3. A D gene is named only where the DNA matches it firmly.

V gene: TRBV7-3; D gene: .; J gene: TRBJ2-2; CDR3 protein: CASSHAGLTGELFF; CDR3 DNA: TGTGCCAGCAGCCACGCGGGTCTCACCGGGGAGCTGTTTTTT
V gene: TRBV7-2; D gene: .; J gene: TRBJ1-5; CDR3 protein: CASSLEGLQPQHF; CDR3 DNA: TGTGCCAGCAGCTTAGAAGGTCTTCAGCCCCAGCATTTT
V gene: TRBV5-4; D gene: TRBD1; J gene: TRBJ1-6; CDR3 protein: CASSTGQGSYNSPLHF; CDR3 DNA: TGTGCCAGCAGCACGGGACAGGGCTCCTATAATTCACCCCTCCACTTT
V gene: TRBV5-4; D gene: .; J gene: TRBJ1-3; CDR3 protein: CASRPNNLGNTIYF; CDR3 DNA: TGTGCCAGCAGGCCTAACAATCTCGGAAACACCATATATTTT
V gene: TRBV28; D gene: .; J gene: TRBJ1-5; CDR3 protein: CASEQAGVNQPQHF; CDR3 DNA: TGTGCCAGCGAACAGGCCGGCGTCAATCAGCCCCAGCATTTT
V gene: TRBV7-8; D gene: TRBD1; J gene: TRBJ2-1; CDR3 protein: CASSLSTGVGEQFF; CDR3 DNA: TGTGCCAGCAGCTTGTCGACAGGGGTCGGGGAGCAGTTCTTC
V gene: TRBV6-5; D gene: .; J gene: TRBJ2-5; CDR3 protein: CASRAGETQYF; CDR3 DNA: TGTGCCAGCAGAGCCGGGGAGACCCAGTACTTC
V gene: TRBV3-1/TRBV3-2; D gene: .; J gene: TRBJ1-4; CDR3 protein: CASSQDQARPKQF; CDR3 DNA: TGTGCCAGCAGCCAAGACCAGGCCCGCCCAAAACAGTTT
V gene: TRBV14; D gene: .; J gene: TRBJ2-2; CDR3 protein: CASSQLPTGDPGELFF; CDR3 DNA: TGTGCCAGCAGCCAATTACCCACGGGAGATCCCGGGGAGCTGTTTTTT
V gene: TRBV18; D gene: TRBD1; J gene: TRBJ1-1; CDR3 protein: CASCRQGAGNTEAFF; CDR3 DNA: TGTGCCAGCTGCCGACAGGGGGCAGGGAACACTGAAGCTTTCTTT
V gene: TRBV7-2; D gene: .; J gene: TRBJ1-5; CDR3 protein: CASSSNNGGNQPQHF; CDR3 DNA: TGTGCCAGCAGCTCTAATAACGGGGGCAATCAGCCCCAGCATTTT
V gene: TRBV7-9; D gene: TRBD1; J gene: TRBJ2-5; CDR3 protein: CASSSTGTGSGETQYF; CDR3 DNA: TGTGCCAGCAGCTCCACCGGGACAGGGAGCGGAGAGACCCAGTACTTC
V gene: TRBV29-1; D gene: .; J gene: TRBJ2-7; CDR3 protein: CSVGGIAYEQYF; CDR3 DNA: TGCAGCGTTGGGGGGATAGCCTACGAGCAGTACTTC
V gene: TRBV6-6; D gene: TRBD2; J gene: TRBJ2-1; CDR3 protein: CASSSKASSGNEQFF; CDR3 DNA: TGTGCCAGCAGTTCGAAGGCTTCTAGCGGTAATGAGCAGTTCTTC
V gene: TRBV5-1; D gene: TRBD1; J gene: TRBJ1-2; CDR3 protein: CASSLDGQGAYGYTF; CDR3 DNA: TGCGCCAGCAGCTTGGACGGACAGGGGGCCTATGGCTACACCTTC
V gene: TRBV5-4; D gene: TRBD2; J gene: TRBJ2-4; CDR3 protein: CASSSLGTSGGLLAKNIQYF; CDR3 DNA: TGTGCCAGCAGCTCTCTAGGGACTAGCGGGGGCCTTCTAGCCAAAAACATTCAGTACTTC
V gene: TRBV5-6; D gene: TRBD1; J gene: TRBJ1-2; CDR3 protein: CASSSTDRGLRYGYTF; CDR3 DNA: TGTGCCAGCAGTTCTACCGACAGGGGGCTTAGGTATGGCTACACCTTC
V gene: TRBV19; D gene: .; J gene: TRBJ1-4; CDR3 protein: CASSGVPTNEKLFF; CDR3 DNA: TGTGCCAGTAGTGGGGTTCCAACTAATGAAAAACTGTTTTTT
V gene: TRBV5-1; D gene: .; J gene: TRBJ1-6; CDR3 protein: CASSWGTGTNSPLHF; CDR3 DNA: TGCGCCAGCAGCTGGGGGACTGGGACAAATTCACCCCTCCACTTT
V gene: TRBV11-3; D gene: .; J gene: TRBJ2-5; CDR3 protein: CASSFGTADQETQYF; CDR3 DNA: TGTGCCAGCAGCTTTGGTACAGCAGACCAAGAGACCCAGTACTTC
V gene: TRBV29-1; D gene: TRBD2; J gene: TRBJ2-7; CDR3 protein: CSGGGGIYEQYF; CDR3 DNA: TGCAGCGGCGGCGGGGGGATCTACGAGCAGTACTTC
V gene: TRBV9; D gene: TRBD1; J gene: TRBJ1-2; CDR3 protein: CASSVGAQGAYGYTF; CDR3 DNA: TGTGCCAGCAGCGTAGGGGCCCAGGGGGCCTATGGCTACACCTTC
V gene: TRBV29-1; D gene: .; J gene: TRBJ2-5; CDR3 protein: CSVERGETQYF; CDR3 DNA: TGCAGCGTTGAACGCGGCGAGACCCAGTACTTC